This entry features one TCR beta chain sequence. Its antigen is unidentified. The sample originates from a study of T cell repertoires in cytomegalovirus infection. Whole-study results and caveats: In two of eight donors, the top clonotype was HLA-C-restricted CMV-specific. Cumulative public TCR beta family frequency identified carriers of CMV plus the relevant HLA.

TCRdb re-called the reads through MiXCR, storing one row per CDR3 protein. The sample consists of approximately 730,000 distinct CDR3 sequences, around a third of them appearing once. The TCR comes from a human donor in good health (CMV status not recorded). Some clones in this sample may be carry-over from other donors' samples. Sequenced here: cultured PBMCs, sampled from culture after CMV antigen stimulation.

CDR3 coding DNA: TGTGCCAGCAGTTATGGCACTTACACTGAAGCTTTCTTT. This encodes CASSYGTYTEAFF. V and J are TRBV6-1 and TRBJ1-1; D unresolved. Trimming removed 5 bases at V and 3 bases at J, with 10 bases between. The V gene's germline CDR1 is MNHNS and CDR2 SASEGT. The CDR3 has 13 amino acids.